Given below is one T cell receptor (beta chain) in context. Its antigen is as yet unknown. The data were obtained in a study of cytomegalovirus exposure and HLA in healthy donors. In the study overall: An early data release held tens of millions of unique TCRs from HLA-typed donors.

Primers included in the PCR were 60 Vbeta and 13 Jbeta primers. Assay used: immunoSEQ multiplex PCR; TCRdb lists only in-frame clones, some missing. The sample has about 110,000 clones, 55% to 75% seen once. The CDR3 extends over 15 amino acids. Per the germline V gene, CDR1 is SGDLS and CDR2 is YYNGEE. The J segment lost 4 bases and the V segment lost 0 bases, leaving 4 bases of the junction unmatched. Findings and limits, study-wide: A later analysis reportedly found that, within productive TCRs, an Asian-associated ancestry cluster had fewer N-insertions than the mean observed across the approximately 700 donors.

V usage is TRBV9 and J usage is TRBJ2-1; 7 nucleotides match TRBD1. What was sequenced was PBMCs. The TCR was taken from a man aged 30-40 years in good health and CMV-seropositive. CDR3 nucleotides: TGTGCCAGCAGCGTAGAGGGGGCCCTGTACAATGAGCAGTTCTTC. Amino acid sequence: CASSVEGALYNEQFF.